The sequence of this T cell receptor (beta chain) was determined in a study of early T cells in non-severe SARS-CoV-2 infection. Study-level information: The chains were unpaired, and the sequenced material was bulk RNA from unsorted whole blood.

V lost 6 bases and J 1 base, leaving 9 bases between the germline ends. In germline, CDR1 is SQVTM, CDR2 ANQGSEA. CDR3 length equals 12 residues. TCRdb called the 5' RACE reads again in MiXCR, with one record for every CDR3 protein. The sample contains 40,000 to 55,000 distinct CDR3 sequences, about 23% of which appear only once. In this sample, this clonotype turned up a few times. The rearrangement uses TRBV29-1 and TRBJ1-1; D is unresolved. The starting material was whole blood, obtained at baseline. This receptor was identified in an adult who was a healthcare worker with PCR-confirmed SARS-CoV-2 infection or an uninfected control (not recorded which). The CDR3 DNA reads TGCAGCGTCTTCGACGGGAACACTGAAGCTTTCTTT. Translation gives CSVFDGNTEAFF.